This TCR beta chain was observed in a study of metastatic and nonmetastatic thyroid tumors. Study details: Patients with malignant and benign thyroid disease provided blood and tumor or nodule tissue, whose repertoires were compared.

In this sample, this clone turned up many times. Its target is not known. Prior to thyroid surgery, none of the patients had received any treatment. The CDR3 extends over 15 amino acids. Germline values: CDR1 SGHRS, CDR2 YFSETQ. J was trimmed by 1 base and V by 4 bases; bases with no gene match: 4. Through MiXCR, TCRdb re-clonotyped the PCR reads. The sample has 8,500 to 13,000 clones, 9% to 15% seen once; the top ten hold over 10%. Study-wide results and limits: Reportedly, malignant thyroid tumors had significantly higher TCR beta diversity than benign nodules, in blood and tumor.

The specimen was blood. The genes are TRBV5-1 and TRBJ1-1; 10 bases match TRBD1. The sequence was collected from a female donor with papillary thyroid cancer or a benign thyroid nodule (not recorded which). Some clones in this sample may be carry-over from other donors' samples. CDR3 residues: CASSHRTGGNTEAFF. Here the CDR3 DNA reads TGCGCCAGCAGCCATCGGACAGGGGGGAACACTGAAGCTTTCTTT.